Each of the 25 T cell receptor beta chains below was sequenced from the same sample in a study of T cells after yellow fever vaccination. TCRdb itself ran the 5' RACE reads through MiXCR, one entry per CDR3 protein. The sample lists a few hundred thousand distinct CDR3 sequences, about 15% occurring once. The sample was PBMCs, taken 5 days after the first yellow fever vaccination. These TCRs come from a man in his late teens or twenties who received the YFV17D yellow fever vaccine.

The rearrangement links TRBV5-1 to TRBJ2-1, with D unclear. The CDR3 is 12 amino acids. Germline V gives CDR1 SGHRS, CDR2 YFSETQ. V was trimmed by 3 bases and J by 10 bases, leaving 11 bases between them. The CDR3 nucleotides read TGCGCCAGCAGCTCCCAAGCACAGGAGCAGTTCTTC. Translated, it gives CASSSQAQEQFF.

The gene calls are TRBV4-3 and TRBJ2-3, with 8 nucleotides matching TRBD2. Germline loops: CDR1 LGHNA, CDR2 YSLEER. This CDR3 comprises 16 residues. V gave up 3 bases and J gave up 2 bases; unmatched junction bases: 7. CDR3 sequence: CASSQLAGGLTDTQYF. The DNA of the CDR3 is TGCGCCAGCAGCCAGCTGGCGGGGGGCCTCACAGATACGCAGTATTTT.

This clonotype turned up a few times. The DNA for the CDR3 is TGTGCCACCTCACGAGGGGGGCTAATCCAAGAGACCCAGTACTTC. Translated: CATSRGGLIQETQYF. The V call is TRBV6-2 or TRBV6-3, the J call TRBJ2-5; D possibly uses TRBD1 or TRBD2 (6 bases each). The CDR3 is made up of 15 amino acids. CDR1 and CDR2 from the germline V gene are MNHEY and SVGEGT. V was trimmed by 10 bases and J by 1 base, leaving 19 bases between them.

This clonotype appeared a few times. The chain employs TRBV25-1 and TRBJ1-4; D is unclear. V gave up 5 bases and J gave up 4 bases, with 11 bases separating them. The CDR3 has 14 amino acids. The germline gives CDR1 MGHDK, CDR2 SYGVNS. The CDR3, as DNA: TGTGCCAGCAGTAACGGGCCTCTTAATGAAAAACTGTTTTTT. This translates into CASSNGPLNEKLFF.

A few counts support this clonotype. The chain recombines TRBV5-4 with TRBJ2-3; D unresolved. The V gene's germline CDR1 is SGHNT and CDR2 YYREEE (reference sequence). This CDR3 is 14 amino acids long. CDR3 bases: TGTGCTTTTAGTGCATTCTCTAGCACAGATACGCAGTATTTT. This translates into CAFSAFSSTDTQYF.

This clonotype has a handful of counts. This chain joins TRBV6-2 or TRBV6-3 and TRBJ1-5; TRBD1 is a possible D gene (6 bases). Trimming removed 0 bases from V and 1 base from J, with 10 bases in between. CDR3 length: 16 amino acids. Germline CDR1 MNHEY, CDR2 SVGEGT. CDR3 protein: CASSYSPGESNQPQHF. The DNA of the CDR3 is TGTGCCAGCAGTTACTCTCCAGGGGAGAGCAATCAGCCCCAGCATTTT.

The genes are TRBV6-1 and TRBJ1-2, with 9 positions matching TRBD1. This CDR3 comprises 14 residues. V was pared by 6 bases and J by 8 bases, with 10 bases of the junction left unmatched. The germline gives CDR1 MNHNS, CDR2 SASEGT. The DNA for the CDR3 is TGTGCCAGCAGAAACCCCGGACAGGGGTGGGGCTACACCTTC. It codes for CASRNPGQGWGYTF.

Only a few counts were recorded for this clonotype. The V and J genes are TRBV5-4 and TRBJ1-2; maybe TRBD1 (5 bases). This CDR3 comprises 14 residues. Trimming removed 4 bases at V and 8 bases at J, with 18 bases between. Germline CDR1 reads SGHNT; CDR2 reads YYREEE (reference sequence). CDR3 nucleotides: TGTGCCAGCAGCCCTAATCAGGGCCTAAGGGGCTACACCTTC. Translation: CASSPNQGLRGYTF.

This clonotype was detected only a few times. V gene TRBV30 combines with J gene TRBJ1-1; D possibly corresponds to TRBD1 (6 bases). This CDR3 is built from 13 residues. Germline CDR1 and CDR2: GTSNPN and SVGIG (reference sequence). Trimming removed 3 bases at V and 0 bases at J, with 8 bases between. This CDR3 is CAWRTGMNTEAFF. In nucleotides, the CDR3 is TGTGCCTGGAGGACAGGAATGAACACTGAAGCTTTCTTT.

The chain couples TRBV20-1 to TRBJ2-7, with D possibly matching TRBD2 (5 bases). This CDR3 spans 14 amino acids. Germline lookup yields CDR1 DFQATT and CDR2 SNEGSKA (reference sequence). V gave up 4 bases and J gave up 3 bases, with 16 bases separating them. The CDR3 DNA reads TGCAGTGCTATTCCCAACAGCAGCGGCTACGAGCAGTACTTC. Residues: CSAIPNSSGYEQYF.

This rearrangement joins TRBV23-1 to TRBJ2-3; no firm D call. TRBV23-1 is an open reading frame whose function is uncertain. Deletions cut 0 bases from V and 0 bases from J, with 10 bases between. The CDR3 spans 16 residues. CDR3 protein: CASSQSLAVSTDTQYF. CDR3 sequence (DNA): TGCGCCAGCAGTCAATCCCTGGCAGTTAGCACAGATACGCAGTATTTT.

This clonotype was observed a handful of times. This sequence joins TRBV5-1 and TRBJ2-7; no reliable D call. V gave up 4 bases and J gave up 6 bases, with 11 bases separating them. CDR3 size: 12 residues. CDR1 is SGHRS, CDR2 YFSETQ, per germline. The CDR3 DNA follows: TGCGCCAGCAGCGCCGTTTTTGGCGAGCAGTACTTC. It encodes CASSAVFGEQYF.

This clonotype was seen repeatedly, ten times or more. The rearrangement links TRBV15 to TRBJ1-4; D may be TRBD1 (5 bases). This CDR3 comprises 14 residues. Germline V CDR1 and CDR2: LNHNV, YYDKDF (reference sequence). Trimming took 1 base from V and 7 from J, leaving 10 bases between them. CDR3: CATSRAGQGEKLFF. CDR3 nucleotide sequence: TGTGCCACCAGCAGAGCGGGGCAGGGTGAAAAACTGTTTTTT. The complete variable domain, with remaining parts taken from reference TRBV15 and TRBJ1-4, reads DAMVIQNPRYQVTQFGKPVTLSCSQTLNHNVMYWYQQKSSQAPKLLFHYYDKDFNNEADTPDNFQSRRPNTSFCFLDIRSPGLGDTAMYLCATSRAGQGEKLFFGSGTQLSVL.

The chain employs TRBV27 and TRBJ2-1; D may match TRBD1 or TRBD2 (5 bases each). CDR1 and CDR2 from the germline V gene are MNHEY and SMNVEV (reference sequence). Trimming took 2 bases from V and 0 from J, leaving 14 bases between them. This CDR3 comprises 17 residues. The CDR3 here is CASSLVRDGISYNEQFF. CDR3 bases: TGTGCCAGCAGTTTAGTCCGGGACGGGATCTCCTACAATGAGCAGTTCTTC.

The CDR3, as DNA: TGTGCCAGCAGCAACACGCCAGGGCGAGGCGGGGAGCTGTTTTTT. Its translation is CASSNTPGRGGELFF. The chain carries TRBV11-3 and TRBJ2-2; tentatively, D is TRBD1 (5 bases). Between the trimmed V and J ends, which lost 5 bases and 7 bases, there was a span of 17 bases. Germline-derived CDR1 and CDR2 are SGHNT and YENEEA. The CDR3 runs to 15 residues.

The J gene is TRBJ2-1, the V gene TRBV27, with D perhaps matching TRBD1 or TRBD2 (6 bases each). Germline CDR1 is MNHEY and CDR2 is SMNVEV (reference sequence). Trimming stripped 9 bases from V and 10 bases from J, with 31 bases between. CDR3 length: 17 amino acids. The CDR3 loop is CARPPLWGRGQVREQFF. In nucleotides, the CDR3 is TGTGCCAGACCCCCCCTATGGGGGCGGGGACAAGTTCGGGAGCAGTTCTTC.

The V call is TRBV20-1, the J call TRBJ2-7; 9 bases map to TRBD1. The CDR3 is 14 residues long. Trimming at V came to 7 bases and at J to 3 bases, leaving 10 bases not matched to a gene. Germline V gene lookup returns CDR1 DFQATT and CDR2 SNEGSKA (reference sequence). The chain's CDR3 is CSVRARTGDYEQYF. As DNA, the CDR3 is TGCAGTGTCAGGGCACGGACAGGGGACTACGAGCAGTACTTC.

V and J are TRBV4-3 and TRBJ2-1; possible D gene TRBD2, 5 bases. The V gene lost 0 bases and the J gene lost 8 bases, with 14 bases spanning the gap. The germline V gene has CDR1 LGHNA and CDR2 YSLEER. The CDR3 spans 15 residues. The CDR3 region is CASSQEIRGGHEQFF. The CDR3 DNA follows: TGCGCCAGCAGCCAAGAGATACGGGGTGGGCATGAGCAGTTCTTC.

This clonotype was counted between two and nine times. V is TRBV4-3 and J is TRBJ1-2, with D tentatively TRBD1 (5 bases). This CDR3 is built from 13 residues. Germline CDR1 and CDR2: LGHNA and YSLEER. V lost 4 bases to trimming and J lost 4 bases, with 10 bases between them. This CDR3 reads CASSLDRVYGYTF. The CDR3 coding sequence is TGCGCCAGCAGCCTTGACAGAGTCTATGGCTACACCTTC.

This clonotype was detected a few times. At one boundary the junction diverges from the germline segment, which might be a read error. The gene calls are TRBV18 and TRBJ1-1; no clear D gene. Germline lookup yields CDR1 KGHSH and CDR2 LQKENI. The CDR3 length is 15 residues. The CDR3 DNA is TGTGCCAGCTCACCCCCCATCAGGAGGAACACTGAGGCTTTCTTT. It is translated as CASSPPIRRNTEAFF.

This clonotype was observed a handful of times. The chain joins TRBV25-1 to TRBJ1-2; D ambiguous. V lost 2 bases, J lost 13 bases, and 20 bases lay in between. Germline V gene sequence: CDR1 MGHDK, CDR2 SYGVNS. The CDR3 contains 14 residues. This CDR3 reads CASSEVGRLPAVTF. Written as DNA, the CDR3 is TGTGCCAGCAGTGAAGTAGGAAGACTTCCGGCGGTCACCTTC.

Comments on this clonotype: The junction does not match germline at one end; this may be a read error. The chain carries TRBV5-6 and TRBJ2-7, with D maybe TRBD1 (5 bases). From germline, CDR1 is SGHDT and CDR2 YYEEEE. The CDR3 loop spans 13 amino acids. DNA of the CDR3: TGTGCCATCAGCTCCTGGACACTCTACGAGCAGTACTTC. Translated, it gives CAISSWTLYEQYF.

The chain combines TRBV20-1 with TRBJ2-2; tentatively, D is TRBD1 (6 bases). Trimming removed 7 bases from V and 5 bases from J, with 20 bases in between. This CDR3 region has 15 residues. Germline CDR1 is DFQATT and CDR2 is SNEGSKA (reference sequence). CDR3 sequence: CSVDVRGQGTGELFF. The CDR3 DNA is TGCAGTGTGGACGTTCGGGGCCAGGGGACCGGGGAGCTGTTTTTT.

J is TRBJ2-7 and V is TRBV12-3 or TRBV12-4; the match to TRBD1 covers 9 bases. This CDR3 has 15 amino acids. With V trimmed by 2 bases and J by 5 bases, 7 bases remained unmatched. CDR3 region: CASSLLGDRVHEQYF. CDR3 DNA: TGTGCCAGCAGTTTATTGGGGGACAGGGTACACGAGCAGTACTTC.

The V gene is TRBV5-4, the J gene TRBJ2-3, with TRBD2 matching 11 bases. Germline loops: CDR1 SGHNT, CDR2 YYREEE (reference sequence). The CDR3 is made up of 17 amino acids. V trimming: 2 bases; J trimming: 6 bases; junction bases outside the gene matches: 11. The CDR3 DNA sequence: TGTGCCAGCAGCTTTCCGTCACTAGCGGGGGCCGGGGATACGCAGTATTTT. Translated, it gives CASSFPSLAGAGDTQYF.